The entry below gives a single T cell receptor (beta chain) sequence along with its context. Its antigen remains unknown. This record comes from a study of beta chain features in type 1 diabetes. Study-wide results and caveats: Within each of all four CD4+ subsets, Type 1 diabetes patients had TCRB CDR3s that were moderately but significantly shorter. A PCR bias possibly favoring shorter templates would apply equally to patients and controls.

Since all of the isolated RNA was reverse transcribed, expressed TCRB transcripts were what got sequenced. Sequencing was performed with immunoSEQ multiplex PCR; in TCRdb, only in-frame clones are kept and a portion is missing. The profile shows 300,000 to 350,000 clones, roughly 14% of them singletons. Trimming took off 6 bases at V and 8 bases at J, with 7 bases between the two ends. The CDR3 extends over 9 amino acids. Germline V gene data show CDR1 as DFQATT and CDR2 as SNEGSKA (reference sequence). The specimen sequenced was naive CD4+ T cells from blood. The clonotype was recovered from a young woman with type 1 diabetes. The J gene is TRBJ1-2, the V gene TRBV20-1; tentatively, D is TRBD1 (6 bases). The CDR3 DNA follows: TGCAGTGCAGGGGGAGGCTACACCTTC. This translates into CSAGGGYTF.